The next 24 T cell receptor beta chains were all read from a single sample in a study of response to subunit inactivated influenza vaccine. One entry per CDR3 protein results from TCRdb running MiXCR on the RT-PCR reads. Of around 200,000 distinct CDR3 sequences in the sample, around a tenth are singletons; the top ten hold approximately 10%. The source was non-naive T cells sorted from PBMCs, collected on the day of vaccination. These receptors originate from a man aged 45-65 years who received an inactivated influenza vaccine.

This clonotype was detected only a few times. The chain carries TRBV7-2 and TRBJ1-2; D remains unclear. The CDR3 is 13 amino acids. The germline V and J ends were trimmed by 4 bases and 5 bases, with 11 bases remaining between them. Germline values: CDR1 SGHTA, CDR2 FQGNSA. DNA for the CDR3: TGTGCCAGCAGCTCTCGGGCCTTATATGGCTACACCTTC. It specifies CASSSRALYGYTF.

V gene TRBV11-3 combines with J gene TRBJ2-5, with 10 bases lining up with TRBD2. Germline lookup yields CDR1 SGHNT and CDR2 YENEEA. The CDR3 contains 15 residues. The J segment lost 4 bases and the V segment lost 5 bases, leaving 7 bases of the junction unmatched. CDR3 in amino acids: CASSKGLALGETQYF. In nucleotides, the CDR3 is TGTGCCAGCAGCAAGGGACTAGCGCTCGGAGAGACCCAGTACTTC.

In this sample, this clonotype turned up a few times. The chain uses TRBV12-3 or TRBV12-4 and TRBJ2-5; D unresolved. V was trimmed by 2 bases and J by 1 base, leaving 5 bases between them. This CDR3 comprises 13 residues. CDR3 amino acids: CASSLSLQETQYF. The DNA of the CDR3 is TGTGCCAGCAGTTTATCCCTCCAAGAGACCCAGTACTTC.

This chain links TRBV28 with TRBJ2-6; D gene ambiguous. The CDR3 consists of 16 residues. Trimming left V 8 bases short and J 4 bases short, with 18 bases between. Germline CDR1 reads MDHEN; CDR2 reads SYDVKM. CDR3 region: CASSRNTLWGANVLTF. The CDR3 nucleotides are TGTGCCAGCTCCCGTAATACCCTCTGGGGGGCCAACGTCCTGACTTTC.

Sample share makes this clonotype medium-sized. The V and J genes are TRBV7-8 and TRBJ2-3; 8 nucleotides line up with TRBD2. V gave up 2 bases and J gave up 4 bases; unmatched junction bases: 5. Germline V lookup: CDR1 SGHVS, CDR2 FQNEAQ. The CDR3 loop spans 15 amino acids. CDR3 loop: CASSLTGGLADTQYF. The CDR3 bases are TGTGCCAGCAGCTTAACGGGGGGGCTCGCAGATACGCAGTATTTT. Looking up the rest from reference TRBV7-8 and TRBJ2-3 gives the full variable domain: GAGVSQSPRYKVAKRGQDVALRCDPISGHVSLFWYQQALGQGPEFLTYFQNEAQLDKSGLPSDRFFAERPEGSVSTLKIQRTQQEDSAVYLCASSLTGGLADTQYFGPGTRLTVL.

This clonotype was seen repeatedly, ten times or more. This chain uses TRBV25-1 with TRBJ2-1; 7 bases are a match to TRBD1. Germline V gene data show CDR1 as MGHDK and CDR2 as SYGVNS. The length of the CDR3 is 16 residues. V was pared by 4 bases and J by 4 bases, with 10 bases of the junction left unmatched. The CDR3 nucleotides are TGTGCCAGCAGTGGACAGGGATTCGGCGTATACAATGAGCAGTTCTTC. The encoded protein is CASSGQGFGVYNEQFF. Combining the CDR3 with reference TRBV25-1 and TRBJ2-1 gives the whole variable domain EADIYQTPRYLVIGTGKKITLECSQTMGHDKMYWYQQDPGMELHLIHYSYGVNSTEKGDLSSESTVSRIRTEHFPLTLESARPSHTSQYLCASSGQGFGVYNEQFFGPGTRLTVL.

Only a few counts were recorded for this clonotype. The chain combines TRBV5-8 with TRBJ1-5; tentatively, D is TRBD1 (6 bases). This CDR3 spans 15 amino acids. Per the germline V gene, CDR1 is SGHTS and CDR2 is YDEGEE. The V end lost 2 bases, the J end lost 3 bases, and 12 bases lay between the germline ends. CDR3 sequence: CASSFATGTNQPQHF. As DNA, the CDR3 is TGTGCCAGCAGCTTTGCTACAGGGACCAATCAGCCCCAGCATTTT.

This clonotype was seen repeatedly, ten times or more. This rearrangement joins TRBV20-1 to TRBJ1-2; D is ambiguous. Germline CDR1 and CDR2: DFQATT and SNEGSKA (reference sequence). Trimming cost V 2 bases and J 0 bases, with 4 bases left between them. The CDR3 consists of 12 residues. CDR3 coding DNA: TGCAGTGCTAGATACGCTAACTATGGCTACACCTTC. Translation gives CSARYANYGYTF.

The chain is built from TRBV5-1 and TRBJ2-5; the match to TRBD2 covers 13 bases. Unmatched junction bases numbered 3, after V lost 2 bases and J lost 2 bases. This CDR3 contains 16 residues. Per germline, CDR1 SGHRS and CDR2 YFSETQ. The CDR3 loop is CASSLGGLAGQETQYF. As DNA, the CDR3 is TGCGCCAGCAGCTTAGGGGGACTAGCGGGACAAGAGACCCAGTACTTC.

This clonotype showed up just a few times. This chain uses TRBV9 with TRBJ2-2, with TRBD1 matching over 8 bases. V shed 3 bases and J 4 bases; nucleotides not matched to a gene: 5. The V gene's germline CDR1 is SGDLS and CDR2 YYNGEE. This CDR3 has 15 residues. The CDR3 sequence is CASSARGRGTGELFF. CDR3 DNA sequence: TGTGCCAGCAGCGCCAGGGGGCGCGGCACCGGGGAGCTGTTTTTT.

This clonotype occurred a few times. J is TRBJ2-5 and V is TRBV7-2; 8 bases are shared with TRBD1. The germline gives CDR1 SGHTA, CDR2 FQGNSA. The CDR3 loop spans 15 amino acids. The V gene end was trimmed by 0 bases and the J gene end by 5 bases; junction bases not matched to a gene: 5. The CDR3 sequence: CASSLAAGQGETQYF. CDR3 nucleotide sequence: TGTGCCAGCAGCTTAGCGGCCGGACAGGGTGAGACCCAGTACTTC.

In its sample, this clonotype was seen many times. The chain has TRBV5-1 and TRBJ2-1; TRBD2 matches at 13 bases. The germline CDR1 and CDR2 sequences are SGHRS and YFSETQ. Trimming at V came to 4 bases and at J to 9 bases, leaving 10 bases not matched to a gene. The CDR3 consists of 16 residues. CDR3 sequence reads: CASSMARGLAGVEQFF. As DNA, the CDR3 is TGCGCCAGCAGCATGGCCCGAGGACTAGCGGGAGTTGAGCAGTTCTTC.

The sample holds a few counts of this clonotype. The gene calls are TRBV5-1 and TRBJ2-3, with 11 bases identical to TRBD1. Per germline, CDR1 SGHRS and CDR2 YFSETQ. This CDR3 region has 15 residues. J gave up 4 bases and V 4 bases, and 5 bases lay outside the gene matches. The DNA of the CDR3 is TGCGCCAGCAGCACCCGGACAGGGGGCCCAGATACGCAGTATTTT. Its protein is CASSTRTGGPDTQYF.

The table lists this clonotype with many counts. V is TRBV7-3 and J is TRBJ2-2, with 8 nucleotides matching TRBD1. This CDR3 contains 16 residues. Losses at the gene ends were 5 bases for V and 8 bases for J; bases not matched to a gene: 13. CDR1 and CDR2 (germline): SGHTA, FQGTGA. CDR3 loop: CASSKGPAGGRGELFF. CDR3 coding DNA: TGTGCCAGCAGCAAGGGTCCGGCAGGGGGCCGTGGGGAGCTGTTTTTT.

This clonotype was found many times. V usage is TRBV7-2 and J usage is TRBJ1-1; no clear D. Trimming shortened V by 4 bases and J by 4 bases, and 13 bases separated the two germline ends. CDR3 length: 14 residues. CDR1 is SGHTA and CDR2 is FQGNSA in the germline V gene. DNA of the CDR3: TGTGCCAGCAGCTCCCATCGCAGGAGCACTGAAGCTTTCTTT. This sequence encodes CASSSHRRSTEAFF.

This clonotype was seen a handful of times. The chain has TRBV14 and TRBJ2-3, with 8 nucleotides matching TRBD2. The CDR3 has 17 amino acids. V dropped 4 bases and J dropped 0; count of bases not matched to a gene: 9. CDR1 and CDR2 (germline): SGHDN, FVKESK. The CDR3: CASSPFSGGGSTDTQYF. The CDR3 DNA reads TGTGCCAGCAGCCCCTTTTCGGGGGGGGGTAGCACAGATACGCAGTATTTT.

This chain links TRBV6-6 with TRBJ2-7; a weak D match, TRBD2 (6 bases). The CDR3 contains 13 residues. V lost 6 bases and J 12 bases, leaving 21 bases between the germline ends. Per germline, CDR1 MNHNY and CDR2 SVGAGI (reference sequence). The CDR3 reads CASRGTEGYDLYF. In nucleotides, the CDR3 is TGTGCCAGCAGGGGGACGGAGGGCTACGACTTGTACTTC.

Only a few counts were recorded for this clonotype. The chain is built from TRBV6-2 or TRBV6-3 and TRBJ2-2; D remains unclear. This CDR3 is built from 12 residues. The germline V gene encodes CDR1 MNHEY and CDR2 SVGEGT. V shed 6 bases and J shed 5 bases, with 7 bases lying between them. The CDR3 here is CASSHGTGELFF. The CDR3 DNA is TGTGCCAGCAGCCACGGGACCGGGGAGCTGTTTTTT.

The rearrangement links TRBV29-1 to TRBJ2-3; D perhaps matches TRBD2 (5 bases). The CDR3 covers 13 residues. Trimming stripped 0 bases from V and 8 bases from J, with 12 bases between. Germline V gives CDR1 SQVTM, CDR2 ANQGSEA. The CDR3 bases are TGCAGCGTTGAAGACGGGGTACGGGGTACGCAGTATTTT. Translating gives CSVEDGVRGTQYF.

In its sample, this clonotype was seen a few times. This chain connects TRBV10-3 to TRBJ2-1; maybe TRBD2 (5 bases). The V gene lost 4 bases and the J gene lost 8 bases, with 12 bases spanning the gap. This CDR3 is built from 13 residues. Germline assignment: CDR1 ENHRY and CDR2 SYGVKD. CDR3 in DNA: TGTGCCATCAGTGGGCCCCTTAGCGATGAGCAGTTCTTC. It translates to CAISGPLSDEQFF.

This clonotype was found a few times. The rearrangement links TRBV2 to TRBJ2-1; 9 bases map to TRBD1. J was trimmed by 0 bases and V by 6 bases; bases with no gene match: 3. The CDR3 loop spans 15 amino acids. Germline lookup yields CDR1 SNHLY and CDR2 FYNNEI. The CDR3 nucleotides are TGTGCCAGCAGCGGACAGGGGAGCTCCTACAATGAGCAGTTCTTC. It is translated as CASSGQGSSYNEQFF.

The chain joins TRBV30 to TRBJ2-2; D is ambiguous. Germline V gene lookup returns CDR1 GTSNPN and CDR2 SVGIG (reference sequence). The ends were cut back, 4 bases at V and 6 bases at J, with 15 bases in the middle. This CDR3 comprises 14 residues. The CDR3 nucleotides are TGTGCCTGGAATCGTGACCTACGGTCCGGGGAGCTGTTTTTT. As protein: CAWNRDLRSGELFF.

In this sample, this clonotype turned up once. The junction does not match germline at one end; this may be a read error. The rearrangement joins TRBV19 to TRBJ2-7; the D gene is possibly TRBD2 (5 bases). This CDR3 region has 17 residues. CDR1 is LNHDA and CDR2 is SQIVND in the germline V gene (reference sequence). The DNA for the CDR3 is TGTACCAGTAGCAAACTTTCGGGGTCGACTACCTCCCGCGAGCAGTACTTC. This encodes CTSSKLSGSTTSREQYF.

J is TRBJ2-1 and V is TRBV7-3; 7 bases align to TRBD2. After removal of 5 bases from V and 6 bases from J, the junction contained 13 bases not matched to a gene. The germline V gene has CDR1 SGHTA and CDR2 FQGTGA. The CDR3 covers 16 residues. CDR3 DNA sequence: TGTGCCAGCAGCCTCCTGTTGCGGGAGTTAGGCAATGAGCAGTTCTTC. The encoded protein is CASSLLLRELGNEQFF.